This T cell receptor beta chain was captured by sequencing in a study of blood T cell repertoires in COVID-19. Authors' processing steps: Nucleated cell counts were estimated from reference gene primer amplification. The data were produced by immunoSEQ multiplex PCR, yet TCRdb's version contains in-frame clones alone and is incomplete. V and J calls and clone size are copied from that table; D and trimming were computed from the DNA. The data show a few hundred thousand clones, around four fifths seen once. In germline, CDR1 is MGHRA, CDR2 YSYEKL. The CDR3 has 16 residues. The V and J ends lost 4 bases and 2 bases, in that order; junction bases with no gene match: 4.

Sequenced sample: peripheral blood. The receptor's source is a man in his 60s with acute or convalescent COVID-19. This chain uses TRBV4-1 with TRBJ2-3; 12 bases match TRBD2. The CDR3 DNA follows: TGCGCCAGCAGCCGCGGACTAGCGGGGATCACAGATACGCAGTATTTT. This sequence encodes CASSRGLAGITDTQYF.